This entry is about one T cell receptor beta chain. As yet, its antigen is unknown. The germline gives CDR1 SEHNR, CDR2 FQNEAQ (reference sequence). The V segment lost 3 bases and the J segment 6 bases; nucleotides outside the gene matches: 9. This CDR3 is 15 amino acids long. This sample is drawn from a study of cytomegalovirus exposure and HLA in healthy donors. Generated by immunoSEQ multiplex PCR, the TCRdb table keeps only in-frame clones and is missing some. The sample contains under 250,000 clones, about 86% of which appear only once. Study findings and constraints: According to the study, about 180 TCR beta chains were cytomegalovirus-associated.

This receptor was obtained from a man between 18 and 29 years old in good health and CMV-seronegative. Material for sequencing was PBMCs. This chain connects TRBV7-9 to TRBJ2-7; the match to TRBD1 covers 9 bases. CDR3 coding DNA: TGTGCCAGCAGCTTTGGGGGACAGGGTACGGGCGAGCAGTACTTC. Protein product: CASSFGGQGTGEQYF. Filled out from reference TRBV7-9 and TRBJ2-7, the complete variable domain reads DTGVSQNPRHKITKRGQNVTFRCDPISEHNRLYWYRQTLGQGPEFLTYFQNEAQLEKSRLLSDRFSAERPKGSFSTLEIQRTEQGDSAMYLCASSFGGQGTGEQYFGPGTRLTVT.